This TCR beta chain was found in a study of blood T cell repertoires in COVID-19. This clone appeared once. TCRdb keeps only in-frame clones here, not all; method: immunoSEQ multiplex PCR. The sample has approximately 220,000 clones, approximately 84% seen once. This TCR derives from a woman aged 55-70 years with acute or convalescent COVID-19. The sequenced sample consisted of peripheral blood.

The CDR3 protein is CASSLDGRGDNEQFF. The CDR3, as DNA: TGTGCCAGCAGCTTGGACGGGAGGGGAGACAATGAGCAGTTCTTC. J is TRBJ2-1 and V is TRBV5-5; 8 bases are shared with TRBD2. This CDR3 spans 15 amino acids. With V trimmed by 0 bases and J by 5 bases, 4 bases remained unmatched. The germline V gene has CDR1 SGHKS and CDR2 YYEKEE (reference sequence).